These 13 T cell receptor beta chains came from one sample sequenced in a study of shared clonotypes between healthy human individuals. The assay was immunoSEQ multiplex PCR, and TCRdb's table has in-frame clones only and misses some. Of some 2.1 million clones detected, roughly 94% appear once; the ten largest clones hold under 0.15%. Sequenced material: naive CD4+ T cells sorted from blood. Subset: CD45RA+ positively selected. The receptors derive from a man between 18 and 29 years old in good health.

The chain links TRBV9 to TRBJ2-3, with D possibly matching TRBD1 (6 bases). Germline CDR1 SGDLS, CDR2 YYNGEE. V lost 3 bases and J 6 bases, leaving 17 bases between the germline ends. The CDR3 length is 15 residues. The CDR3 is CASSAQLGGADTQYF. In nucleotides, the CDR3 is TGTGCCAGCAGCGCCCAGCTAGGGGGAGCCGATACGCAGTATTTT.

J is TRBJ2-7 and V is TRBV10-3; 10 bases align to TRBD1. The germline V gene encodes CDR1 ENHRY and CDR2 SYGVKD. V shed 10 bases and J 2 bases; nucleotides not matched to a gene: 8. The CDR3 totals 14 residues. CDR3: CATLRTGGTYEQYF. Here the CDR3 DNA reads TGTGCCACCCTAAGGACAGGGGGGACCTACGAGCAGTACTTC.

The chain recombines TRBV5-4 with TRBJ2-5, with D perhaps matching TRBD1 or TRBD2 (6 bases each). Germline V gene data show CDR1 as SGHNT and CDR2 as YYREEE (reference sequence). V was shortened by 4 bases and J by 5 bases, with 21 bases between the two germline ends. The CDR3 consists of 16 residues. Written as DNA, the CDR3 is TGTGCCAGCAGCCCGGGGGCCACAGGGAGAGTGGAGACCCAGTACTTC. Protein product: CASSPGATGRVETQYF.

The V and J genes are TRBV11-2 and TRBJ2-1; D is unresolved. The CDR3 loop spans 12 amino acids. The V and J ends lost 3 bases and 7 bases respectively, with 7 bases between them. CDR1 is SGHAT, CDR2 FQNNGV, per germline. The CDR3 protein is CASSLNGNEQFF. CDR3 nucleotide sequence: TGTGCCAGCAGCTTGAATGGAAATGAGCAGTTCTTC. The variable domain in full, with the rest retrieved from reference TRBV11-2 and TRBJ2-1, is EAGVAQSPRYKIIEKRQSVAFWCNPISGHATLYWYQQILGQGPKLLIQFQNNGVVDDSQLPKDRFSAERLKGVDSTLKIQPAKLEDSAVYLCASSLNGNEQFFGPGTRLTVL.

This chain uses TRBV29-1 with TRBJ1-1; tentatively, D is TRBD1 (5 bases). The CDR3 sequence is 13 residues long. V dropped 7 bases and J dropped 0 bases, with 12 bases sitting between them. Germline CDR1 is SQVTM and CDR2 is ANQGSEA. The CDR3 here is CSARQTMNTEAFF. CDR3 bases: TGCAGCGCAAGACAGACCATGAACACTGAAGCTTTCTTT. Full variable domain (missing parts from reference TRBV29-1 and TRBJ1-1): SAVISQKPSRDICQRGTSLTIQCQVDSQVTMMFWYRQQPGQSLTLIATANQGSEATYESGFVIDKFPISRPNLTFSTLTVSNMSPEDSSIYLCSARQTMNTEAFFGQGTRLTVV.

J is TRBJ2-2 and V is TRBV6-5, with D perhaps matching TRBD1 (6 bases). Deletions cut 5 bases from V and 4 bases from J, with 11 bases between. CDR3 size: 14 residues. CDR1 is MNHEY and CDR2 is SVGAGI in the germline V gene. CDR3 sequence reads: CASSPGDRTGELFF. CDR3 DNA: TGTGCCAGCAGTCCAGGGGACCGCACCGGGGAGCTGTTTTTT.

As to this clone: The same CDR3 can be traced to other DNA sequences in this sample. The rearrangement uses TRBV11-3 and TRBJ2-2; D is ambiguous. Looked up from germline, CDR1 is SGHNT and CDR2 is YENEEA. The CDR3 is 12 residues long. V was pared by 5 bases and J by 8 bases, with 9 bases between. The CDR3 sequence: CASSLLGGELFF. As DNA, the CDR3 is TGTGCCAGCAGCCTTCTCGGAGGGGAGCTGTTTTTT.

The V and J genes are TRBV28 and TRBJ1-1; the D gene is possibly TRBD1 (6 bases). Trimming took off 4 bases at V and 9 bases at J, with 9 bases between the two ends. Germline values: CDR1 MDHEN, CDR2 SYDVKM. The length of the CDR3 is 11 residues. This CDR3 is CASSSGGQAFF. The CDR3 DNA reads TGTGCCAGCAGTTCCGGGGGGCAAGCTTTCTTT.

As for this clone: Within the sample, other DNA sequences also encode this same CDR3. The V call is TRBV7-9, the J call TRBJ2-4, with TRBD2 matching 7 bases. The CDR3 is made up of 14 amino acids. The V segment lost 3 bases and the J segment 1 base; nucleotides outside the gene matches: 0. Per germline, CDR1 SEHNR and CDR2 FQNEAQ (reference sequence). CDR3 residues: CASSLGGAKNIQYF. DNA of the CDR3: TGTGCCAGCAGCTTGGGAGGGGCCAAAAACATTCAGTACTTC.

This chain connects TRBV18 to TRBJ1-2; 12 positions match TRBD1. The germline V gene encodes CDR1 KGHSH and CDR2 LQKENI. This CDR3 has 15 amino acids. Losses at the gene ends were 2 bases for V and 6 bases for J; bases not matched to a gene: 4. As DNA, the CDR3 is TGTGCCAGCTCACCAATGGGGACAGGGGGCGATGGCTACACCTTC. As protein: CASSPMGTGGDGYTF.

The gene calls are TRBV19 and TRBJ2-1; 9 bases are shared with TRBD2. The CDR3 loop spans 15 amino acids. The V segment lost 8 bases and the J segment 5 bases; nucleotides outside the gene matches: 10. The germline V gene encodes CDR1 LNHDA and CDR2 SQIVND (reference sequence). For the CDR3, the DNA is TGTGCCAGTCGTTCTTTAGCGGGAGCCCACAATGAGCAGTTCTTC. This codes for CASRSLAGAHNEQFF.

The V gene is TRBV21-1, the J gene TRBJ2-7; the table's D call, TRBD1, has no DNA check behind it. TRBV21-1 is a recognized pseudogene. This CDR3 is built from 19 residues. CDR3: CASSSESRDRLYNSYEQYF. The CDR3 coding sequence is TGTGCCAGCAGCAGCGAGTCCCGGGACAGGTTATATAACTCCTACGAGCAGTACTTC.

The CDR3 bases are TGTGCCAGCAGTTTGGGGGGGCAGGGGTTCAATTCACCCCTCCACTTT. Protein product: CASSLGGQGFNSPLHF. The chain carries TRBV28 and TRBJ1-6, with D maybe TRBD1 (6 bases). Trimming removed 3 bases from V and 7 bases from J, with 16 bases in between. This CDR3 region has 16 residues. Germline V gene sequence: CDR1 MDHEN, CDR2 SYDVKM.